What follows are 29 T cell receptor beta chains derived from one specimen sequenced in a study of OX40 agonist ivuxolimab in advanced cancers. Clones were read by immunoSEQ multiplex PCR, and TCRdb kept only the in-frame ones, dropping some. The table lists tens of thousands of clones, around 89% of them singletons. This sample comprised CD4+ or CD8+ T cells sorted from blood, obtained in a trial of the OX40 agonist ivuxolimab. These receptors were obtained from an adult with an advanced solid tumor such as melanoma, head and neck, liver or kidney cancer.

The count of this clone is one. This sequence joins TRBV2 and TRBJ1-6, with TRBD1 matching 10 bases. V lost 5 bases to trimming and J lost 6 bases; unmatched junction nucleotides: 7. The CDR3 is made up of 16 amino acids. The V gene's germline CDR1 is SNHLY and CDR2 FYNNEI. The CDR3 sequence: CASSRQGASGNSPLHF. CDR3 in DNA: TGTGCCAGCAGTCGACAGGGGGCAAGTGGTAATTCACCCCTCCACTTT.

The J gene is TRBJ1-1, the V gene TRBV7-9; possible D gene TRBD1, 6 bases. This CDR3 contains 14 residues. Per germline, CDR1 SEHNR and CDR2 FQNEAQ (reference sequence). V gave up 5 bases and J gave up 3 bases, with 13 bases separating them. The CDR3 loop is CASSRLGGHTEAFF. CDR3 sequence (DNA): TGTGCCAGCAGCCGACTTGGGGGGCACACTGAAGCTTTCTTT.

This chain uses TRBV28 with TRBJ2-7, with 8 nucleotides matching TRBD1. The germline CDR1 and CDR2 sequences are MDHEN and SYDVKM. The length of the CDR3 is 15 residues. The V segment lost 2 bases and the J segment 6 bases; nucleotides outside the gene matches: 9. The chain's CDR3 is CASSLPKGQAPEQYF. The CDR3 bases are TGTGCCAGCAGTTTACCAAAGGGACAGGCCCCCGAGCAGTACTTC. Full variable domain (remainder filled in from reference TRBV28 and TRBJ2-7): DVKVTQSSRYLVKRTGEKVFLECVQDMDHENMFWYRQDPGLGLRLIYFSYDVKMKEKGDIPEGYSVSREKKERFSLILESASTNQTSMYLCASSLPKGQAPEQYFGPGTRLTVT.

The V gene is TRBV6-6, the J gene TRBJ2-1, with unresolved D. The CDR3 is 15 residues long. Trimming took 6 bases from V and 0 from J, leaving 12 bases between them. The germline V gene encodes CDR1 MNHNY and CDR2 SVGAGI (reference sequence). Written as DNA, the CDR3 is TGTGCCAGCAGCCCCATCAGGAGCTCCTACAATGAGCAGTTCTTC. It codes for CASSPIRSSYNEQFF.

V and J are TRBV14 and TRBJ2-5, with D possibly TRBD2 on 6 matching bases. This CDR3 spans 13 amino acids. Germline V CDR1 and CDR2: SGHDN, FVKESK. V was cut by 5 bases and J by 2 bases, with 9 bases left in between. Here the CDR3 reads CASSVREQETQYF. CDR3 DNA: TGTGCCAGCAGCGTACGGGAGCAAGAGACCCAGTACTTC.

The chain combines TRBV18 with TRBJ1-5; D is unresolved. V dropped 2 bases and J dropped 0 bases, with 2 bases sitting between them. The CDR3 length is 13 residues. Germline values: CDR1 KGHSH, CDR2 LQKENI. CDR3 coding DNA: TGTGCCAGCTCACCAGGTAGCAATCAGCCCCAGCATTTT. Amino acid sequence: CASSPGSNQPQHF.

The sample holds a few counts of this clone. CDR3 region: CASSGPDGYTF. The CDR3 DNA is TGTGCCAGCAGTGGGCCCGATGGCTACACCTTC. This chain joins TRBV2 and TRBJ1-2; D is uncertain. In germline, CDR1 is SNHLY, CDR2 FYNNEI. This CDR3 is 11 amino acids long. The ends were cut back, 4 bases at V and 6 bases at J, with 6 bases in the middle. Full variable domain (remainder filled in from reference TRBV2 and TRBJ1-2): EPEVTQTPSHQVTQMGQEVILRCVPISNHLYFYWYRQILGQKVEFLVSFYNNEISEKSEIFDDQFSVERPDGSNFTLKIRSTKLEDSAMYFCASSGPDGYTFGSGTRLTVV.

The CDR3 loop reads CASSLASLISYGYTF. In nucleotides, the CDR3 is TGTGCCAGCAGCTTAGCCAGCCTCATTTCCTATGGCTACACCTTC. The chain is built from TRBV7-2 and TRBJ1-2; the D is unclear. The CDR3 runs 15 residues. The germline V and J ends were trimmed by 0 bases and 4 bases, with 12 bases remaining between them. In germline, CDR1 is SGHTA, CDR2 FQGNSA.

The gene calls are TRBV6-5 and TRBJ1-2; possible D gene TRBD1, 5 bases. The CDR3 consists of 13 residues. The V end was cut by 1 base, the J end by 8 bases, with 11 bases between. Germline V lookup: CDR1 MNHEY, CDR2 SVGAGI. CDR3 protein: CASSYLTGDGYTF. The CDR3 bases are TGTGCCAGCAGTTACTTGACGGGGGACGGCTACACCTTC.

This clone was detected once. The chain combines TRBV18 with TRBJ2-3; 8 bases are a match to TRBD2. Trimming removed 5 bases from V and 1 base from J; junction bases left unmatched: 11. This CDR3 is 17 amino acids long. The germline V gene has CDR1 KGHSH and CDR2 LQKENI. CDR3 sequence reads: CASSKSLAGLGTDTQYF. The CDR3 DNA follows: TGTGCCAGCTCAAAGTCGCTAGCGGGCTTAGGCACAGATACGCAGTATTTT.

This chain joins TRBV4-1 and TRBJ1-5; D is perhaps TRBD1 (5 bases). Trimming cost V 2 bases and J 1 base, with 15 bases left between them. This CDR3 comprises 17 residues. Germline CDR1 reads MGHRA; CDR2 reads YSYEKL. The CDR3 coding sequence is TGCGCCAGCAGCCAAAGCGGGACGGCTTTAAGCAATCAGCCCCAGCATTTT. Protein product: CASSQSGTALSNQPQHF.

This rearrangement joins TRBV6-6 to TRBJ2-7; D unresolved. Trimming removed 6 bases from V and 2 bases from J, with 5 bases in between. Per the germline V gene, CDR1 is MNHNY and CDR2 is SVGAGI (reference sequence). The CDR3 is made up of 11 amino acids. CDR3 nucleotides: TGTGCCAGCAGGGGGACCTACGAGCAGTACTTC. It translates to CASRGTYEQYF.

The rearrangement uses TRBV7-8 and TRBJ2-5, with 7 positions matching TRBD2. V shed 8 bases, J shed 4 bases, and the junction held 10 bases outside the gene matches. The CDR3 totals 14 residues. Germline V gene data show CDR1 as SGHVS and CDR2 as FQNEAQ. The DNA for the CDR3 is TGTGCCAGCGTCGGGGAGCGGGAACGAGAGACCCAGTACTTC. Amino acids: CASVGERERETQYF.

This chain connects TRBV6-6 to TRBJ2-2; 9 nucleotides align to TRBD2. This CDR3 spans 16 amino acids. CDR1 MNHNY and CDR2 SVGAGI come from the germline V gene (reference sequence). V shed 6 bases, J shed 2 bases, and the junction held 7 bases outside the gene matches. For the CDR3, the DNA is TGTGCCAGCAGCCGCCTGACTAGCGGAAACACCGGGGAGCTGTTTTTT. It specifies CASSRLTSGNTGELFF.

The V gene is TRBV5-5, the J gene TRBJ1-5; the match to TRBD1 covers 7 bases. Germline V gene data show CDR1 as SGHKS and CDR2 as YYEKEE (reference sequence). CDR3 length: 15 amino acids. Trimming at V came to 2 bases and at J to 4 bases, leaving 6 bases not matched to a gene. CDR3 bases: TGTGCCAGCAGCTTCTCCGGGACAGCGAATCAGCCCCAGCATTTT. It is translated as CASSFSGTANQPQHF.

CDR3 sequence (DNA): TGTGCCAGCAGTTACTCGGGACAGGGGGTCTATGGCTACACCTTC. Translation gives CASSYSGQGVYGYTF. V gene TRBV6-5 combines with J gene TRBJ1-2; 11 nucleotides align to TRBD1. The CDR3 sequence is 15 residues long. Losses at the gene ends were 0 bases for V and 4 bases for J; bases not matched to a gene: 1. CDR1 and CDR2 from the germline V gene are MNHEY and SVGAGI.

The chain recombines TRBV4-3 with TRBJ1-2; perhaps TRBD1 as D (5 bases). The CDR3 contains 17 residues. The germline V and J ends were trimmed by 0 bases and 2 bases, with 16 bases remaining between them. Germline V gives CDR1 LGHNA, CDR2 YSLEER. In nucleotides, the CDR3 is TGCGCCAGCAGCCAAGATCGTTTCGGGGGGAGAAACTATGGCTACACCTTC. It translates to CASSQDRFGGRNYGYTF.

CDR3 nucleotides: TGTGCCACCAGCAGAGATTCCCAGGGGTCCCAGCATTTT. Its protein is CATSRDSQGSQHF. The rearrangement links TRBV15 to TRBJ1-5, with D maybe TRBD1 (6 bases). The CDR3 consists of 13 residues. Trimming stripped 0 bases from V and 11 bases from J, with 11 bases between. Per the germline V gene, CDR1 is LNHNV and CDR2 is YYDKDF (reference sequence).

A single count supports this clone. The chain is built from TRBV5-6 and TRBJ1-2, with D maybe TRBD1 (5 bases). The ends were cut back, 0 bases at V and 2 bases at J, with 14 bases in the middle. CDR3 length: 16 residues. CDR1 is SGHDT and CDR2 is YYEEEE in the germline V gene. The chain's CDR3 is CASSLGYLGDNYGYTF. The CDR3 DNA reads as TGTGCCAGCAGCTTGGGGTATTTGGGGGACAACTATGGCTACACCTTC.

This clone was seen just once. The chain is built from TRBV19 and TRBJ2-5; 9 nucleotides align to TRBD2. The CDR3 runs to 17 residues. CDR1 and CDR2 (germline): LNHDA, SQIVND (reference sequence). V was pared by 4 bases and J by 6 bases, with 15 bases of the junction left unmatched. This chain's CDR3 is CASSRYSTSGPLKTQYF. The CDR3 DNA reads TGTGCCAGTAGTAGATATTCGACTAGCGGCCCTTTAAAGACCCAGTACTTC. Filled out from reference TRBV19 and TRBJ2-5, the complete variable domain reads DGGITQSPKYLFRKEGQNVTLSCEQNLNHDAMYWYRQDPGQGLRLIYYSQIVNDFQKGDIAEGYSVSREKKESFPLTVTSAQKNPTAFYLCASSRYSTSGPLKTQYFGPGTRLLVL.

The rearrangement links TRBV7-2 to TRBJ2-3, with D possibly called TRBD1 or TRBD2 (5 bases each). V was clipped by 5 bases and J by 0 bases, with 21 bases between them. The germline CDR1 and CDR2 sequences are SGHTA and FQGNSA. This CDR3 has 18 amino acids. The CDR3 sequence: CASSGGFIASSSTDTQYF. CDR3 in DNA: TGTGCCAGCAGCGGGGGATTTATAGCGAGTTCGAGCACAGATACGCAGTATTTT.

The J gene is TRBJ2-7, the V gene TRBV5-5; 8 bases match TRBD1. The CDR3 has 15 residues. Trimming took 4 bases from V and 3 from J; bases not matched to a gene: 9. Germline V gene data show CDR1 as SGHKS and CDR2 as YYEKEE (reference sequence). The chain's CDR3 is CASSPQDRERYEQYF. The CDR3 DNA is TGTGCCAGCAGCCCACAGGACAGGGAACGCTACGAGCAGTACTTC.

The gene calls are TRBV7-7 and TRBJ2-5, with 8 bases that match TRBD1. CDR3 size: 14 residues. Germline V gives CDR1 SSHAT, CDR2 FNYEAQ (reference sequence). Trimming cost V 6 bases and J 2 bases; bases outside gene matches: 5. The CDR3 sequence is CASSDRGGQETQYF. The CDR3 DNA is TGTGCCAGCAGTGACAGGGGAGGTCAAGAGACCCAGTACTTC.

V usage is TRBV27 and J usage is TRBJ2-1; 7 nucleotides align to TRBD2. Per germline, CDR1 MNHEY and CDR2 SMNVEV (reference sequence). J gave up 4 bases and V 4 bases, and 10 bases lay outside the gene matches. The CDR3 runs to 16 residues. CDR3 in DNA: TGTGCCAGCAGTTCAGGTGAGACTAGCAGATACAATGAGCAGTTCTTC. Translating gives CASSSGETSRYNEQFF.

This clone appeared a few times. The chain recombines TRBV5-6 with TRBJ2-7; D might be TRBD1 (6 bases). This CDR3 spans 14 amino acids. With 1 base removed from V and 2 bases from J, the gap between germline ends came to 10 bases. CDR1 and CDR2 from the germline V gene are SGHDT and YYEEEE. CDR3 bases: TGTGCCAGCAGCTTGACAGGGAACACCTACGAGCAGTACTTC. Its translation is CASSLTGNTYEQYF.

The chain's CDR3 is CASRGTVATNEKLFF. In DNA, the CDR3 is TGTGCCAGCAGAGGGACAGTTGCAACTAATGAAAAACTGTTTTTT. The chain links TRBV2 to TRBJ1-4; 7 nucleotides match TRBD1. The CDR3 covers 15 residues. Germline V CDR1 and CDR2: SNHLY, FYNNEI. V was clipped by 6 bases and J by 0 bases; unmatched bases: 4.

This clone appeared a few times. The J gene is TRBJ2-1, the V gene TRBV7-2; D remains unclear. V lost 2 bases to trimming and J lost 9 bases, with 11 bases between them. CDR1 SGHTA and CDR2 FQGNSA come from the germline V gene. The CDR3 runs 13 residues. The CDR3, as DNA: TGTGCCAGCAGCTTACAGGTTTTTGGTGAGCAGTTCTTC. Protein sequence: CASSLQVFGEQFF.

The CDR3 protein is CASSPTRGGNYGYTF. The DNA of the CDR3 is TGTGCCAGCAGCCCAACAAGGGGGGGGAACTATGGCTACACCTTC. The chain carries TRBV14 and TRBJ1-2, with a possible D match to TRBD1 (6 bases). The germline gives CDR1 SGHDN, CDR2 FVKESK. V lost 4 bases to trimming and J lost 2 bases, with 14 bases between them. The CDR3 length is 15 residues. Drawing the rest from reference TRBV14 and TRBJ1-2, the complete variable domain is EAGVTQFPSHSVIEKGQTVTLRCDPISGHDNLYWYRRVMGKEIKFLLHFVKESKQDESGMPNNRFLAERTGGTYSTLKVQPAELEDSGVYFCASSPTRGGNYGYTFGSGTRLTVV.

The CDR3 reads CASSPSDTNQPQHF. The CDR3 DNA sequence: TGTGCCAGCTCACCTTCAGACACAAATCAGCCCCAGCATTTT. The V gene is TRBV18, the J gene TRBJ1-5; no firm D call. Trimming left V 3 bases short and J 4 bases short, with 10 bases between. The CDR3 consists of 14 residues. CDR1 is KGHSH, CDR2 LQKENI, per germline.